This T cell receptor beta chain was sequenced during a study of cytomegalovirus exposure and HLA in healthy donors. Whole-study context: Unique TCRs from HLA-typed donors, 80 million to 90 million of them, were held in an early data release. Study-wide findings and caveats: In a later analysis, most CMV-associated TCR beta chains appeared HLA-restricted. It emerged from a later analysis that several of the most significant clusters appeared to be linked to common viral pathogens.

Vbeta (60) and Jbeta (13) primers were used in the PCR. The assay was immunoSEQ multiplex PCR, and TCRdb's table has in-frame clones only and misses some. The sample lists about 190,000 clones, roughly four fifths seen once, with less than 4% in the top ten. Trimming removed 5 bases from V and 5 bases from J; junction bases left unmatched: 5. The CDR3 contains 15 residues. Per germline, CDR1 MNHEY and CDR2 SMNVEV (reference sequence). In the case of this clone: Its target is not known.

The V gene is TRBV27, the J gene TRBJ2-3; 12 bases fit TRBD2. Sequencing was performed on PBMCs. The receptor's source is a woman aged 25 to 39 in good health and CMV-seropositive. The CDR3 loop reads CASSILAGGEDTQYF. CDR3 sequence (DNA): TGTGCCAGCAGTATCCTAGCGGGAGGGGAAGATACGCAGTATTTT.